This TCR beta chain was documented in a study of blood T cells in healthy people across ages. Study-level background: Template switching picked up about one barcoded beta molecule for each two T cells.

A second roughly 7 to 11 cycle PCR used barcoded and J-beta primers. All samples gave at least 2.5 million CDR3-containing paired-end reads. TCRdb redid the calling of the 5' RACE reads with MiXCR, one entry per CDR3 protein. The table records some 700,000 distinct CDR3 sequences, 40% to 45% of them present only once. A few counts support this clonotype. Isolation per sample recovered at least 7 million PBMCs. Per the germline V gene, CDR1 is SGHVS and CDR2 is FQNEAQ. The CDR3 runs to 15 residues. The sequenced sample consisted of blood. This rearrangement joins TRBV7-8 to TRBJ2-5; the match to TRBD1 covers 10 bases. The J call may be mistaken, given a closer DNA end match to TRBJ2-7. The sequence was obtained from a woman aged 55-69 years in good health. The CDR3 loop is CASSFQTGGPHEQYF. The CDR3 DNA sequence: TGTGCCAGCAGCTTCCAGACAGGGGGCCCCCACGAGCAGTACTTC.